These 6 T cell receptor beta chains were sequenced from one sample in a study of cytomegalovirus exposure and HLA in healthy donors. The PCR had 60 Vbeta and 13 Jbeta primers. Data came from immunoSEQ multiplex PCR; TCRdb stores just in-frame clones and leaves some out. Among around 130,000 clones, more than 65% were seen once, and the ten largest hold less than 3.5%. The sequencing input was PBMCs. All receptors come from a man in his fifties in good health and CMV-seronegative.

The chain carries TRBV27 and TRBJ2-7; unclear D gene. The CDR3 consists of 16 residues. Germline assignment: CDR1 MNHEY and CDR2 SMNVEV (reference sequence). The V gene lost 6 bases and the J gene lost 2 bases, with 20 bases spanning the gap. CDR3 coding DNA: TGTGCCAGCAGCCCGATGGGCCCTGAGCTCGCCTACGAGCAGTACTTC. This sequence encodes CASSPMGPELAYEQYF.

The chain couples TRBV29-1 to TRBJ1-2; 7 nucleotides match TRBD1. CDR1 and CDR2 from the germline V gene are SQVTM and ANQGSEA. The junction had 15 bases not matched to a gene; V was cut back by 6 bases and J by 2 bases. The CDR3 is made up of 16 amino acids. CDR3 amino acids: CSVLPASGTANYGYTF. In DNA form, the CDR3 reads TGCAGCGTCCTGCCAGCGTCCGGGACAGCAAACTATGGCTACACCTTC. Full variable domain (remainder filled in from reference TRBV29-1 and TRBJ1-2): SAVISQKPSRDICQRGTSLTIQCQVDSQVTMMFWYRQQPGQSLTLIATANQGSEATYESGFVIDKFPISRPNLTFSTLTVSNMSPEDSSIYLCSVLPASGTANYGYTFGSGTRLTVV.

The J gene is TRBJ2-2, the V gene TRBV7-2; 9 bases agree with TRBD1. Trimming at V came to 3 bases and at J to 5 bases, leaving 4 bases not matched to a gene. This CDR3 has 15 amino acids. CDR1 SGHTA and CDR2 FQGNSA come from the germline V gene. DNA of the CDR3: TGTGCCAGCAGCTTGGGACAGGGTTTAACCGGGGAGCTGTTTTTT. As protein: CASSLGQGLTGELFF.

A few counts support this clone. This chain joins TRBV4-1 and TRBJ1-5; 7 bases match TRBD1. V shed 3 bases and J 4 bases; nucleotides not matched to a gene: 6. Germline V gene data show CDR1 as MGHRA and CDR2 as YSYEKL. The length of the CDR3 is 15 residues. In nucleotides, the CDR3 is TGCGCCAGCAGCCACCCCGGGACAGATAATCAGCCCCAGCATTTT. It encodes CASSHPGTDNQPQHF.

The chain has TRBV7-8 and TRBJ1-5, with unresolved D. The CDR3 covers 15 residues. Germline V gives CDR1 SGHVS, CDR2 FQNEAQ. V was shortened by 1 base and J by 8 bases, with 15 bases between the two germline ends. CDR3 sequence (DNA): TGTGCCAGCAGCTTAGAAGAGGGCCGCCAGGAGCCCCAGCATTTT. Translation: CASSLEEGRQEPQHF. The variable domain in full, completed from reference TRBV7-8 and TRBJ1-5, reads GAGVSQSPRYKVAKRGQDVALRCDPISGHVSLFWYQQALGQGPEFLTYFQNEAQLDKSGLPSDRFFAERPEGSVSTLKIQRTQQEDSAVYLCASSLEEGRQEPQHFGDGTRLSIL.

V gene TRBV19 combines with J gene TRBJ2-6; no reliable D call. With 2 bases removed from V and 2 bases from J, the gap between germline ends came to 7 bases. The CDR3 is made up of 15 amino acids. Looked up from germline, CDR1 is LNHDA and CDR2 is SQIVND (reference sequence). The CDR3 nucleotides read TGTGCCAGTAGTATAAGCTATACTGGGGCCAACGTCCTGACTTTC. Amino acid sequence: CASSISYTGANVLTF.